This T cell receptor beta chain is from a study of blood T cell repertoires in COVID-19. Study details: The samples span acute and convalescent COVID-19 from the United States, Italy and Spain.

This clone was seen more than once but under ten times. Under the authors' procedure: Reference gene primer amplification yielded estimated nucleated cell counts. Sequenced by immunoSEQ multiplex PCR; TCRdb stores in-frame clones only, minus some. From that table come the V and J calls and clone size; the DNA was used to work out D and trimming. The sample shows under 300,000 clones, 70% to 90% of them seen only once. The trim removed 4 bases at V and 2 bases at J, leaving 6 bases unmatched. In germline, CDR1 is SNHLY, CDR2 FYNNEI. This CDR3 region has 16 residues. Living in about 25 US areas, the participants were between about 18 and 100 years of age.

V gene TRBV2 combines with J gene TRBJ2-1, with 9 bases that match TRBD2. The receptor's source is a woman aged 40 to 50 with acute COVID-19. The sequenced material came from PBMCs or T cells enriched from blood (not recorded which). Here the CDR3 reads CASSGSGSHPYNEQFF. The CDR3 DNA follows: TGTGCCAGCAGTGGTAGCGGGAGTCACCCCTACAATGAGCAGTTCTTC.